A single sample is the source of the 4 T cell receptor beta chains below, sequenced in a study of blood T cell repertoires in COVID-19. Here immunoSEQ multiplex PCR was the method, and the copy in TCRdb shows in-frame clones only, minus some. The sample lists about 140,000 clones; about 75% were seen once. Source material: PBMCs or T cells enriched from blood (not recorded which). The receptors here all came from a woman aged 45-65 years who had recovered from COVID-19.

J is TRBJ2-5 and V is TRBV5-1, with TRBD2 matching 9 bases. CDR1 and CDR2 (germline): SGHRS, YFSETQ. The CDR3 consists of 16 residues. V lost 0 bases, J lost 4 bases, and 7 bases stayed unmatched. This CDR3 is CASSLDRGGAGETQYF. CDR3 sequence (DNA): TGCGCCAGCAGCTTGGATCGCGGGGGGGCCGGAGAGACCCAGTACTTC.

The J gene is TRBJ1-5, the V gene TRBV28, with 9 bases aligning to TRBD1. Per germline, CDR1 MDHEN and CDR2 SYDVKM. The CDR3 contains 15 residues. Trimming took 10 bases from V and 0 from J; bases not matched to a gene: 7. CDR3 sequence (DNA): TGTGCCACCCGGACAGGGGATCGTAGCAATCAGCCCCAGCATTTT. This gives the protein CATRTGDRSNQPQHF.

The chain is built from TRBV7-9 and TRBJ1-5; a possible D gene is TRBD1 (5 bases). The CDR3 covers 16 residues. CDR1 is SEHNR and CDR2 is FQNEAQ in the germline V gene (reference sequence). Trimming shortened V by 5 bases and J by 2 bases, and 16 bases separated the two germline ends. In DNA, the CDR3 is TGTGCCAGCAGCCATGACGTGGGGCGCGGCAATCAGCCCCAGCATTTT. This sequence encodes CASSHDVGRGNQPQHF.

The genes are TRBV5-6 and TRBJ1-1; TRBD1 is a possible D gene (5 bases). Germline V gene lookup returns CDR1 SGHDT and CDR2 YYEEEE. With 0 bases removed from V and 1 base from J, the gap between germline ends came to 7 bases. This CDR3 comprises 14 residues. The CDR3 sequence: CASSLADRNTEAFF. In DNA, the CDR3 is TGTGCCAGCAGCTTGGCCGACAGGAACACTGAAGCTTTCTTT.